The 5 T cell receptor beta chains given below trace back to one sample, sequenced in a study of OX40 agonist ivuxolimab in advanced cancers. Here immunoSEQ multiplex PCR was the method, and the copy in TCRdb shows in-frame clones only, minus some. This table holds under 70,000 clones, roughly 90% found once. The specimen was CD4+ or CD8+ T cells sorted from blood, collected in a trial of the OX40 agonist ivuxolimab. The receptors originated from an adult with an advanced solid tumor such as melanoma, head and neck, liver or kidney cancer.

CDR3 in DNA: TGTGCCAGCAGCCGCCGGGGAGGGGATCAGCCCCAGCATTTT. This sequence encodes CASSRRGGDQPQHF. The chain has TRBV5-6 and TRBJ1-5; TRBD1 is a possible D gene (5 bases). The germline gives CDR1 SGHDT, CDR2 YYEEEE. V lost 4 bases, J lost 5 bases, and 13 bases lay in between. This CDR3 has 14 residues.

This clone was seen just once. V is TRBV28 and J is TRBJ2-5, with 9 bases aligning to TRBD2. The J call could be wrong; TRBJ2-7 is a better fit for the DNA end. Germline loops: CDR1 MDHEN, CDR2 SYDVKM. This CDR3 spans 15 amino acids. The CDR3 loop is CASSLPSGIPYEQYF. The CDR3 DNA is TGTGCCAGCAGTTTACCTAGCGGGATTCCCTACGAGCAGTACTTC.

This CDR3 reads CASSYGGRVWDEQFF. CDR3 in DNA: TGTGCCAGCAGTTACGGGGGCAGGGTGTGGGATGAGCAGTTCTTC. The chain employs TRBV6-5 and TRBJ2-1; D may be TRBD1 (6 bases). The CDR3 spans 15 residues. Germline values: CDR1 MNHEY, CDR2 SVGAGI. V was shortened by 2 bases and J by 8 bases, with 16 bases between the two germline ends.

The chain uses TRBV5-1 and TRBJ2-3; the D is unclear. CDR3 size: 14 residues. Germline V gene data show CDR1 as SGHRS and CDR2 as YFSETQ. The V end was cut by 1 base, the J end by 1 base, with 7 bases between. CDR3 nucleotides: TGCGCCAGCAGCTTGAGCGTTCGCACAGATACGCAGTATTTT. The encoded protein is CASSLSVRTDTQYF.

The V gene is TRBV7-9, the J gene TRBJ1-6; D is uncertain. Trimming took off 2 bases at V and 7 bases at J, with 3 bases between the two ends. The CDR3 spans 12 residues. Germline V gives CDR1 SEHNR, CDR2 FQNEAQ (reference sequence). CDR3 in DNA: TGTGCCAGCAGCTTAATGAATTCACCCCTCCACTTT. It translates to CASSLMNSPLHF.